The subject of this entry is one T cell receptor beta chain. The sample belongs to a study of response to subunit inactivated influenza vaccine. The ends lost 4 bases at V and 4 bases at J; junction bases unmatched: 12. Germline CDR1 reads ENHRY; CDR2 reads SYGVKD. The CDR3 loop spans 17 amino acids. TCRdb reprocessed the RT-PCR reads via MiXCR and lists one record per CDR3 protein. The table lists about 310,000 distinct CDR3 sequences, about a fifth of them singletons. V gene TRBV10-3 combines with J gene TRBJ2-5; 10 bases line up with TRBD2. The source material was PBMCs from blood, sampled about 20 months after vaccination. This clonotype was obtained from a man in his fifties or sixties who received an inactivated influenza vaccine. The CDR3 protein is CAISGSGGVASVETQYF. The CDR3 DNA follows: TGTGCCATCAGTGGGAGCGGGGGGGTGGCTTCAGTAGAGACCCAGTACTTC.